One TCR beta chain is described in this entry. What it recognizes is unknown. The CDR3 length is 15 residues. Germline V lookup: CDR1 MNHEY, CDR2 SVGAGI. The V end lost 0 bases, the J end lost 0 bases, and 8 bases lay between the germline ends. RNA was isolated and reverse transcribed to cDNA, the sequencing template. The repertoire was sequenced with immunoSEQ multiplex PCR; TCRdb's copy has only in-frame clones and lacks some. Seen here are 95,000 to 100,000 clones, almost 60% observed once, and the top ten hold about 15%. This entry belongs to a study of CD8+ T cells in alopecia areata. Study information: Each of the treated patients was given oral tofacitinib, 5 to 10 mg twice daily, for moderate-to-severe alopecia areata.

The treatment: oral pan-JAK inhibitor, 5-10 mg twice daily. Study-level findings and limits: Higher clonality and more expanded CD8+ clones appeared in lesional than normal scalp. Treatment with tofacitinib significantly lowered scalp clonality and reduced expanded CD8+ clones among the top 100.

The V and J genes are TRBV6-5 and TRBJ1-1; D is unclear. The material sequenced was CD8+ T cells sorted from blood, taken at roughly week 55, from a patient treated with tofacitinib. The sequence was collected from a human donor with alopecia areata. The CDR3 here is CASSYSAGLNTEAFF. The CDR3 DNA is TGTGCCAGCAGTTACTCGGCCGGGCTGAACACTGAAGCTTTCTTT.